The source of this T cell receptor beta chain is a study of identical twins. The study's findings and limits: Invariant MAIT and iNKT cells are populations that could partly confound zero-insertion analyses. Conclusions relied on cross-sectional statistical analysis, not following the same donors.

Of note for this clonotype: Its antigen is unknown.

V was pared by 5 bases and J by 1 base, with 14 bases between. The CDR3 is 15 residues long. From germline, CDR1 is SEHNR and CDR2 FQNEAQ (reference sequence). MiXCR, run by TCRdb on the 5' RACE reads, gives a single entry per CDR3 protein. This sample has around 1.7 million distinct CDR3 sequences; about 32% occur once, and the top ten carry around 0.3%. V gene TRBV7-9 combines with J gene TRBJ1-1; D uncertain. The receptor's source is a newborn girl in good health. Source material: cord blood. For the CDR3, the DNA is TGTGCCAGCAGCCGGCTCGGAGGGTGGAACACTGAAGCTTTCTTT. It encodes CASSRLGGWNTEAFF. Variable domain in full (rest from reference TRBV7-9 and TRBJ1-1): DTGVSQNPRHKITKRGQNVTFRCDPISEHNRLYWYRQTLGQGPEFLTYFQNEAQLEKSRLLSDRFSAERPKGSFSTLEIQRTEQGDSAMYLCASSRLGGWNTEAFFGQGTRLTVV.